This T cell receptor (beta chain) was captured by sequencing in a study of cytotoxic CD8 clonotypes in ibrutinib-treated CLL. Study-wide results and limits: There were few public clonotypes, and on treatment they contracted or stayed stable. Against age-matched healthy donors, baseline clonality ran higher and tracked circulating CD8+ T-cell counts. Clonality showed a rise at ibrutinib response that reversed toward baseline at progression.

V was pared by 1 base and J by 0 bases, with 10 bases between. This CDR3 region has 16 residues. In germline, CDR1 is SGHNT, CDR2 YENEEA. Sequencing was performed with immunoSEQ multiplex PCR; in TCRdb, only in-frame clones are kept and a portion is missing. Altogether 150,000 or so clones are present, about 84% being singletons, with the ten largest covering 7.5% to 9%. About this clone: Its antigen is not known.

The clonotype comes from a human donor with chronic lymphocytic leukemia. The V and J genes are TRBV11-3 and TRBJ2-1; D possibly corresponds to TRBD2 (5 bases). This specimen consisted of PBMCs, obtained after 36 months of ibrutinib treatment. The CDR3 protein is CASSLGTLSSYNEQFF. As DNA, the CDR3 is TGTGCCAGCAGCTTAGGGACTTTAAGCTCCTACAATGAGCAGTTCTTC.